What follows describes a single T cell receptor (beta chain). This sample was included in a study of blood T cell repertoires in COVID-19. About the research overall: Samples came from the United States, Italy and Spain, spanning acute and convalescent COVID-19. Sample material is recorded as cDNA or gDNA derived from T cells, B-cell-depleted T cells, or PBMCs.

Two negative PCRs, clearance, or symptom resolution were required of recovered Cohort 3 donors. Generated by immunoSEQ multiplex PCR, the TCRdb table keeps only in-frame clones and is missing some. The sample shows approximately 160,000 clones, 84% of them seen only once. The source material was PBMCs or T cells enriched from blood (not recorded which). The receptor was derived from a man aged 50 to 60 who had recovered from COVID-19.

CDR3 nucleotide sequence: TGTGCCAGCTCACCCCTTTTGGGGGGGGCGGGAGAGACCCAGTACTTC. As protein: CASSPLLGGAGETQYF. The chain links TRBV18 to TRBJ2-5; D might be TRBD2 (7 bases). There are 16 residues in the CDR3. Germline CDR1 reads KGHSH; CDR2 reads LQKENI. V lost 3 bases and J 4 bases, leaving 18 bases between the germline ends.